Listed below are T cell receptor beta chains from one sample, sequenced in a study of cytomegalovirus exposure and HLA in healthy donors. Sequencing used immunoSEQ multiplex PCR; TCRdb keeps in-frame clones, though not all of them. The table lists over 150,000 clones, 79% of them singletons. The material sequenced was PBMCs. The receptor source for this set is a girl aged 10-17 years in good health and CMV-seropositive. CDR3s include the opening cysteine and the closing phenylalanine or tryptophan. The order of the fields is D gene, clone size, J gene, V gene, CDR3 DNA, CDR3 protein. A D gene is named only where the DNA matches it firmly. A clone size is listed for some rows: how often the clone was seen (once, few, many), or a class if it is expanded.

>.|.|TRBJ2-7|TRBV6-1
TGTGCCAGCAGAAACTCGGGGACACCCGAGCAGTACTTC
CASRNSGTPEQYF
>.|.|TRBJ1-3|TRBV5-1
TGCGCCAGCAGCTTGGAGTTTGGTTTAGAGGGGGTCGCTGGAAGCACCATATATTTT
CASSLEFGLEGVAGSTIYF
>TRBD1|.|TRBJ1-1|TRBV7-8
TGTGCCAGCAGCTGGGGACAGCACACTGAAGCTTTCTTT
CASSWGQHTEAFF
>.|few|TRBJ1-1|TRBV2
TGTGCCAGCAGTGTTGAACAGGGTGATGAAGCTTTCTTT
CASSVEQGDEAFF
>.|few|TRBJ1-5|TRBV30
TGTGCCTGGAGTGTGTCCTTTTCCAGGGCCGATCAGCCCCAGCATTTT
CAWSVSFSRADQPQHF
>.|.|TRBJ1-3|TRBV19
TGTGCCAGTAGCGCGGGGATCGATGGAAACACCATATATTTT
CASSAGIDGNTIYF
>.|.|TRBJ2-7|TRBV10-3
TGTGCCATCAGTGATGTCATACGGAGCTCCTACGAGCAGTACTTC
CAISDVIRSSYEQYF
>TRBD2|.|TRBJ2-1|TRBV10-1
TGCGCCAGCAGTGGTAGCGGGGACGCCCAGCAGTTCTTC
CASSGSGDAQQFF
>.|once|TRBJ2-5|TRBV7-2
TGTGCCAGCAGCATCTCCTCCGGGGGAGGTGGGACCCAGTACTTC
CASSISSGGGGTQYF
>TRBD2|.|TRBJ2-3|TRBV7-2
TGTGCCAGCAGAGAGCGGGGGGCCCCCGGTACGCAGTATTTT
CASRERGAPGTQYF
>TRBD2|.|TRBJ2-5|TRBV6-6
TGTGCCAGCCAAGGGACTACGGCAGAGACCCAGTACTTC
CASQGTTAETQYF
>TRBD1|.|TRBJ1-2|TRBV5-1
TGCGCCAGCAGCACCACGGACAGGGGCTACACCTTC
CASSTTDRGYTF
>TRBD1|.|TRBJ1-2|TRBV6-5
TGTGCCAGCAGTCCCGGACAGGGCCGCGGCTACACCTTC
CASSPGQGRGYTF
>TRBD1|.|TRBJ1-1|TRBV9
TGTGCCAGCAGCTCCCTGGACAGGGACCTCGTGAACACTGAAGCTTTCTTT
CASSSLDRDLVNTEAFF
>TRBD2|few|TRBJ2-1|TRBV2
TGTGCCAGCAGTGGACTAGCGGGGGCCTACAATGAGCAGTTCTTC
CASSGLAGAYNEQFF
>.|.|TRBJ2-3|TRBV30
TGTGCCTGGACTGCGGCTTCCAGCACAGATACGCAGTATTTT
CAWTAASSTDTQYF
>TRBD2|.|TRBJ2-7|TRBV19
TGTGCCAATAGTGGACTGGGCGGGGGGGCCTACGAGCAGTACTTC
CANSGLGGGAYEQYF